Below are 30 T cell receptor beta chains sequenced from a single sample in a study of Ad26.COV2.S vaccination and SARS-CoV-2 variants. TCRdb's table, derived via immunoSEQ multiplex PCR, lists solely in-frame clones and lacks some. The sample contains 300,000 to 400,000 clones, under 95% of which appear only once. The source was peripheral blood, collected after recovery from COVID-19. Receptors were obtained from a human donor who had recovered from COVID-19.

This chain connects TRBV7-9 to TRBJ1-1; the D is unclear. Trimming left V 3 bases short and J 7 bases short, with 12 bases between. The CDR3 totals 13 residues. Germline V gives CDR1 SEHNR, CDR2 FQNEAQ (reference sequence). The CDR3 DNA reads as TGTGCCAGCAGCTTTTATAAGGACGGTGAAGCTTTCTTT. This encodes CASSFYKDGEAFF.

The rearrangement links TRBV5-1 to TRBJ2-3, with TRBD2 matching over 13 bases. V gave up 4 bases and J gave up 1 base; unmatched junction bases: 6. Germline V CDR1 and CDR2: SGHRS, YFSETQ. CDR3 size: 17 residues. CDR3 sequence (DNA): TGCGCCAGCAGCCCCCCCGGGACTAGCGGGGGCACAGATACGCAGTATTTT. Amino acid sequence: CASSPPGTSGGTDTQYF.

The chain links TRBV6-2 or TRBV6-3 to TRBJ2-5, with 8 bases identical to TRBD1. The V gene's germline CDR1 is MNHEY and CDR2 SVGEGT. The CDR3 extends over 15 amino acids. The V segment lost 0 bases and the J segment 5 bases; nucleotides outside the gene matches: 5. The CDR3 protein is CASSYSPTGGETQYF. CDR3 DNA: TGTGCCAGCAGTTACTCACCAACAGGGGGGGAGACCCAGTACTTC.

The chain combines TRBV7-3 with TRBJ2-5; D tentatively reads TRBD1 or TRBD2 (6 bases each). Trimming removed 5 bases from V and 5 bases from J, with 15 bases in between. Germline V gene lookup returns CDR1 SGHTA and CDR2 FQGTGA. This CDR3 is built from 14 residues. In DNA form, the CDR3 reads TGTGCCAGCAGCCCCCCGGGGGCGGGGGAGACCCAGTACTTC. This translates into CASSPPGAGETQYF. Together with reference TRBV7-3 and TRBJ2-5, the CDR3 gives the full variable domain: GAGVSQTPSNKVTEKGKYVELRCDPISGHTALYWYRQSLGQGPEFLIYFQGTGAADDSGLPNDRFFAVRPEGSVSTLKIQRTERGDSAVYLCASSPPGAGETQYFGPGTRLLVL.

The chain combines TRBV7-9 with TRBJ1-1; a weak D match, TRBD1 (5 bases). V dropped 6 bases and J dropped 1 base, with 15 bases sitting between them. Germline CDR1 is SEHNR and CDR2 is FQNEAQ (reference sequence). The CDR3 is 15 amino acids. Here the CDR3 DNA reads TGTGCCAGCAGTAACGGCGGCACAGGGAACACTGAAGCTTTCTTT. It is translated as CASSNGGTGNTEAFF.

The V gene is TRBV7-9, the J gene TRBJ2-7; tentatively, D is TRBD1 (5 bases). Germline lookup yields CDR1 SEHNR and CDR2 FQNEAQ (reference sequence). This CDR3 is 14 amino acids long. Trimming removed 2 bases from V and 2 bases from J, with 10 bases in between. CDR3 sequence reads: CASSLHQGTYEQYF. CDR3 coding DNA: TGTGCCAGCAGCTTACATCAGGGTACCTACGAGCAGTACTTC.

This chain uses TRBV9 with TRBJ1-1; TRBD1 might be the D (6 bases). CDR1 is SGDLS, CDR2 YYNGEE, per germline. The CDR3 totals 16 residues. Trimming removed 0 bases from V and 0 bases from J, with 12 bases in between. The CDR3 reads CASSVGRGFMNTEAFF. The CDR3 DNA reads TGTGCCAGCAGCGTAGGAAGGGGGTTCATGAACACTGAAGCTTTCTTT.

This clone was counted many times. The CDR3 loop reads CASSQAYEKLFF. The CDR3, as DNA: TGCGCCAGCAGCCAGGCATATGAAAAACTGTTTTTT. The gene calls are TRBV4-1 and TRBJ1-4; no clear D. CDR1 MGHRA and CDR2 YSYEKL come from the germline V gene. The ends were cut back, 3 bases at V and 6 bases at J, with 5 bases in the middle. The length of the CDR3 is 12 residues.

V is TRBV28 and J is TRBJ1-1; 9 positions match TRBD1. Germline V gene sequence: CDR1 MDHEN, CDR2 SYDVKM. The ends lost 2 bases at V and 0 bases at J; junction bases unmatched: 7. The CDR3 covers 17 residues. The CDR3 coding sequence is TGTGCCAGCAGTTTACCGGGACAGGGTATCGTGAACACTGAAGCTTTCTTT. It yields the protein CASSLPGQGIVNTEAFF.

The chain combines TRBV7-9 with TRBJ2-4; TRBD2 aligns across 10 bases. Losses at the gene ends were 6 bases for V and 9 bases for J; bases not matched to a gene: 8. Germline V gene sequence: CDR1 SEHNR, CDR2 FQNEAQ (reference sequence). The length of the CDR3 is 14 residues. CDR3 nucleotides: TGTGCCAGCAGTACCGGGACTAGCGTTCGCATTCAGTACTTC. This translates into CASSTGTSVRIQYF.

In nucleotides, the CDR3 is TGTGCCAGCAGGCCCTGGCCGGGACAGACCTACGAGCAGTACTTC. Amino acids: CASRPWPGQTYEQYF. This chain connects TRBV7-9 to TRBJ2-7, with TRBD1 matching over 7 bases. Trimming at V came to 6 bases and at J to 2 bases, leaving 10 bases not matched to a gene. The CDR3 runs to 15 residues. Germline CDR1 SEHNR, CDR2 FQNEAQ (reference sequence).

The rearrangement joins TRBV27 to TRBJ2-7; weak D call: TRBD2 (5 bases). The length of the CDR3 is 13 residues. Germline V gene lookup returns CDR1 MNHEY and CDR2 SMNVEV (reference sequence). The V end was cut by 3 bases, the J end by 4 bases, with 10 bases between. This chain's CDR3 is CASSFYSGYEQYF. CDR3 coding DNA: TGTGCCAGCAGTTTTTATTCGGGGTACGAGCAGTACTTC.

The chain combines TRBV7-2 with TRBJ2-3; D remains ambiguous. The germline CDR1 and CDR2 sequences are SGHTA and FQGNSA. V dropped 1 base and J dropped 6 bases, with 8 bases sitting between them. The CDR3 runs to 13 residues. CDR3 loop: CASSLDGLDTQYF. DNA of the CDR3: TGTGCCAGCAGCTTAGATGGGTTGGATACGCAGTATTTT.

The CDR3 spells CASSNDWDTGELFF. The CDR3 DNA follows: TGTGCCAGCAGCAACGACTGGGACACCGGGGAGCTGTTTTTT. V usage is TRBV6-4 and J usage is TRBJ2-2; no reliable D call. The germline CDR1 and CDR2 sequences are MRHNA and SNTAGT. This CDR3 has 14 residues. V was pared by 6 bases and J by 3 bases, with 11 bases between.

V gene TRBV14 combines with J gene TRBJ1-2; D is ambiguous. CDR3 length: 13 amino acids. Germline CDR1 and CDR2: SGHDN and FVKESK. Trimming took 1 base from V and 7 from J, leaving 10 bases between them. Here the CDR3 DNA reads TGTGCCAGCAGCCAAGGTGGAGGCGCTGGCTACACCTTC. Protein sequence: CASSQGGGAGYTF.

CDR3 nucleotide sequence: TGCGCCAGCAGCTTGGTGACCTTAAACACTGAAGCTTTCTTT. This codes for CASSLVTLNTEAFF. This rearrangement joins TRBV5-1 to TRBJ1-1; no clear D gene. CDR1 and CDR2 from the germline V gene are SGHRS and YFSETQ. Trimming stripped 0 bases from V and 2 bases from J, with 8 bases between. The CDR3 spans 14 residues. The full variable domain, with the rest looked up from reference TRBV5-1 and TRBJ1-1, is KAGVTQTPRYLIKTRGQQVTLSCSPISGHRSVSWYQQTPGQGLQFLFEYFSETQRNKGNFPGRFSGRQFSNSRSEMNVSTLELGDSALYLCASSLVTLNTEAFFGQGTRLTVV.

The chain has TRBV7-9 and TRBJ2-7; 8 bases fit TRBD1. Germline CDR1 is SEHNR and CDR2 is FQNEAQ (reference sequence). Trimming removed 5 bases from V and 2 bases from J; junction bases left unmatched: 11. The CDR3 is 16 residues long. The CDR3: CASSQNRGTSPYEQYF. The CDR3 DNA is TGTGCCAGCAGCCAGAACAGGGGGACTTCCCCCTACGAGCAGTACTTC.

The V call is TRBV7-9, the J call TRBJ1-4; 11 positions agree with TRBD1. Trimming cost V 5 bases and J 8 bases; bases outside gene matches: 4. CDR3 size: 14 residues. The germline V gene has CDR1 SEHNR and CDR2 FQNEAQ (reference sequence). As DNA, the CDR3 is TGTGCCAGCAGCGCCGGGACAGGGGGAGAAAAACTGTTTTTT. It yields the protein CASSAGTGGEKLFF.

V usage is TRBV5-1 and J usage is TRBJ1-1, with 7 positions matching TRBD1. Unmatched junction bases numbered 11, after V lost 4 bases and J lost 11 bases. The germline gives CDR1 SGHRS, CDR2 YFSETQ. The CDR3 runs 13 residues. CDR3 residues: CASSKDRDSGAFF. CDR3 DNA: TGCGCCAGCAGCAAAGACAGGGACTCGGGGGCTTTCTTT.

The chain couples TRBV4-1 to TRBJ2-5, with 14 nucleotides matching TRBD2. Per the germline V gene, CDR1 is MGHRA and CDR2 is YSYEKL. The CDR3 totals 18 residues. V shed 1 base, J shed 4 bases, and the junction held 8 bases outside the gene matches. The CDR3 DNA sequence: TGCGCCAGCAGCCAAGTGAATCTCGGACTAGCGGGGGGAGAGACCCAGTACTTC. It codes for CASSQVNLGLAGGETQYF.

The chain is built from TRBV2 and TRBJ2-1; TRBD2 is a possible D gene (6 bases). CDR1 and CDR2 from the germline V gene are SNHLY and FYNNEI. The CDR3 runs to 14 residues. V was trimmed by 8 bases and J by 2 bases, leaving 13 bases between them. The CDR3, as DNA: TGTGCCAGCTTATCGGGGGTTACCTACAATGAGCAGTTCTTC. Translation gives CASLSGVTYNEQFF.

The gene calls are TRBV10-1 and TRBJ1-1; D unresolved. CDR3 length: 14 amino acids. V lost 6 bases and J 0 bases, leaving 11 bases between the germline ends. Per germline, CDR1 WNHNN and CDR2 SYGVQD (reference sequence). The chain's CDR3 is CASSPTDMNTEAFF. CDR3 in DNA: TGCGCCAGCAGCCCAACAGATATGAACACTGAAGCTTTCTTT.

This rearrangement joins TRBV9 to TRBJ2-1; D is possibly TRBD2 (6 bases). This CDR3 spans 17 amino acids. Germline assignment: CDR1 SGDLS and CDR2 YYNGEE. Trimming took off 1 base at V and 8 bases at J, with 22 bases between the two ends. As DNA, the CDR3 is TGTGCCAGCAGCGTACGGGGCGGCGGGGAGAACCCTTATGAGCAGTTCTTC. Translated: CASSVRGGGENPYEQFF.

This clone was detected only once. The same CDR3 also results from other DNA sequences found in this sample. V usage is TRBV27 and J usage is TRBJ1-5; D gene uncertain. The CDR3 has 13 amino acids. Germline V gene data show CDR1 as MNHEY and CDR2 as SMNVEV (reference sequence). Trimming stripped 3 bases from V and 5 bases from J, with 8 bases between. For the CDR3, the DNA is TGTGCCAGCAGTTTGGGTAGGGATCAGCCCCAGCATTTT. Amino acids: CASSLGRDQPQHF.

The table lists this clone with a count of one. The chain links TRBV21-1 to TRBJ2-3. TRBV21-1 is tagged as a pseudogene. The CDR3 contains 14 residues. The CDR3 is CASSPRYITDTQYF. The CDR3 nucleotides read TGTGCCAGCAGCCCACGGTACATCACAGATACGCAGTATTTT.

The gene calls are TRBV9 and TRBJ1-2, with 8 bases lining up with TRBD1. The germline gives CDR1 SGDLS, CDR2 YYNGEE. J gave up 4 bases and V 2 bases, and 10 bases lay outside the gene matches. The length of the CDR3 is 16 residues. DNA for the CDR3: TGTGCCAGCAGCGTTACCAGGGACAGGCTAATCTATGGCTACACCTTC. Translation gives CASSVTRDRLIYGYTF. Combining the CDR3 with reference TRBV9 and TRBJ1-2 gives the whole variable domain DSGVTQTPKHLITATGQRVTLRCSPRSGDLSVYWYQQSLDQGLQFLIQYYNGEERAKGNILERFSAQQFPDLHSELNLSSLELGDSALYFCASSVTRDRLIYGYTFGSGTRLTVV.

The chain carries TRBV7-6 and TRBJ1-5, with D perhaps matching TRBD1 (5 bases). CDR3 size: 18 residues. V dropped 3 bases and J dropped 4 bases, with 22 bases sitting between them. Germline V gene sequence: CDR1 SGHVS, CDR2 FNYEAQ. The CDR3 region has the DNA TGTGCCAGCAGCTTCCTTCTTGGGGGACCCACCTCGAATCAGCCCCAGCATTTT. This codes for CASSFLLGGPTSNQPQHF.

The V call is TRBV7-2, the J call TRBJ2-1, with 7 bases identical to TRBD1. V lost 5 bases to trimming and J lost 5 bases; unmatched junction nucleotides: 3. The CDR3 covers 13 residues. CDR1 and CDR2 from the germline V gene are SGHTA and FQGNSA. The CDR3 coding sequence is TGTGCCAGCAGCGCCGACAGGGACAATGAGCAGTTCTTC. This translates into CASSADRDNEQFF. The full variable domain, its missing parts supplied by reference TRBV7-2 and TRBJ2-1, is GAGVSQSPSNKVTEKGKDVELRCDPISGHTALYWYRQSLGQGLEFLIYFQGNSAPDKSGLPSDRFSAERTGGSVSTLTIQRTQQEDSAVYLCASSADRDNEQFFGPGTRLTVL.

The chain links TRBV7-2 to TRBJ1-1, with D possibly being TRBD1 (5 bases). The CDR3 length is 14 residues. Between the trimmed V and J ends, which lost 5 bases and 4 bases, there was a span of 14 bases. Germline values: CDR1 SGHTA, CDR2 FQGNSA. The CDR3, as DNA: TGTGCCAGCAGCCCACAATCGCAGGGCACTGAAGCTTTCTTT. This encodes CASSPQSQGTEAFF. Complete variable domain (other parts from reference TRBV7-2 and TRBJ1-1): GAGVSQSPSNKVTEKGKDVELRCDPISGHTALYWYRQSLGQGLEFLIYFQGNSAPDKSGLPSDRFSAERTGGSVSTLTIQRTQQEDSAVYLCASSPQSQGTEAFFGQGTRLTVV.

This chain joins TRBV18 and TRBJ2-1, with 8 bases aligning to TRBD2. Trimming removed 0 bases from V and 3 bases from J; junction bases left unmatched: 10. The germline gives CDR1 KGHSH, CDR2 LQKENI. The CDR3 spans 18 residues. The CDR3 sequence is CASSPPVTSGYYYNEQFF. The CDR3 DNA reads TGTGCCAGCTCACCACCGGTCACTAGCGGATACTACTACAATGAGCAGTTCTTC. Using reference TRBV18 and TRBJ2-1 for the parts outside the CDR3, the full variable domain is NAGVMQNPRHLVRRRGQEARLRCSPMKGHSHVYWYRQLPEEGLKFMVYLQKENIIDESGMPKERFSAEFPKEGPSILRIQQVVRGDSAAYFCASSPPVTSGYYYNEQFFGPGTRLTVL.